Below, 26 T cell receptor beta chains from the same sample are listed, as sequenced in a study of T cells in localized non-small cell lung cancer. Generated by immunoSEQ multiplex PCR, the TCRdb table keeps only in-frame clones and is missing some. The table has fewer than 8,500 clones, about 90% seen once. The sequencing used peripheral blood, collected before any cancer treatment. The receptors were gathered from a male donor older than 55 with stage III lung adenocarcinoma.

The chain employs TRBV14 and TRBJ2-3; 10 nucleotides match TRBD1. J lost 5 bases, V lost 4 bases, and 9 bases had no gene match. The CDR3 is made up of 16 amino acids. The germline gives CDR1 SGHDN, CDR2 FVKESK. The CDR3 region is CASSRMTGGFRDTQYF. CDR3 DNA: TGTGCCAGCAGCCGGATGACAGGGGGCTTTAGAGATACGCAGTATTTT.

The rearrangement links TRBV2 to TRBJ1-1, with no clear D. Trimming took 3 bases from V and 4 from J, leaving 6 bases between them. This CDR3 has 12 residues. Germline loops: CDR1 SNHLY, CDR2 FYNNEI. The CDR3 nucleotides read TGTGCCAGCAGTGACCTTGGCACTGAAGCTTTCTTT. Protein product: CASSDLGTEAFF.

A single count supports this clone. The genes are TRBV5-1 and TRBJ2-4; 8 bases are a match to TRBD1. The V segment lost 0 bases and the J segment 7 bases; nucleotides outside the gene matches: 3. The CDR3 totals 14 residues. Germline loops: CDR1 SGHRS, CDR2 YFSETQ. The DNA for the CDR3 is TGCGCCAGCAGCTTGGCGACAGGGGCGAACATTCAGTACTTC. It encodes CASSLATGANIQYF.

CDR3 residues: CSVGQGGIQYF. CDR3 bases: TGCAGCGTTGGACAGGGAGGCATTCAGTACTTC. This chain joins TRBV29-1 and TRBJ2-4; possible D gene TRBD1, 7 bases. Germline V gene data show CDR1 as SQVTM and CDR2 as ANQGSEA. Trimming removed 4 bases from V and 9 bases from J, with 10 bases in between. The CDR3 covers 11 residues. Together with reference TRBV29-1 and TRBJ2-4, the CDR3 gives the full variable domain: SAVISQKPSRDICQRGTSLTIQCQVDSQVTMMFWYRQQPGQSLTLIATANQGSEATYESGFVIDKFPISRPNLTFSTLTVSNMSPEDSSIYLCSVGQGGIQYFGAGTRLSVL.

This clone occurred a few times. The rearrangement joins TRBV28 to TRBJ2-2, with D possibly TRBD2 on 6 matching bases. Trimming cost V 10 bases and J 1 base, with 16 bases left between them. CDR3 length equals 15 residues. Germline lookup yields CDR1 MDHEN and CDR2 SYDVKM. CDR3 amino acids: CATSGEVGNTGELFF. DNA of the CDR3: TGTGCCACCTCGGGGGAGGTGGGGAACACCGGGGAGCTGTTTTTT. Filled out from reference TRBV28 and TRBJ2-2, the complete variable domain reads DVKVTQSSRYLVKRTGEKVFLECVQDMDHENMFWYRQDPGLGLRLIYFSYDVKMKEKGDIPEGYSVSREKKERFSLILESASTNQTSMYLCATSGEVGNTGELFFGEGSRLTVL.

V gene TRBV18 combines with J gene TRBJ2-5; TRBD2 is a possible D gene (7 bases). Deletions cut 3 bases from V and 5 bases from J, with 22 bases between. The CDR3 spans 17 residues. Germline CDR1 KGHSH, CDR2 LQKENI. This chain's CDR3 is CASSPPRGPGGSETQYF. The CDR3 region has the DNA TGTGCCAGCTCACCTCCGCGGGGGCCAGGAGGTTCGGAGACCCAGTACTTC.

As DNA, the CDR3 is TGTGCCAGCACACCTCGGGCGGGAGATACGCAGTATTTT. Encoded protein: CASTPRAGDTQYF. This rearrangement joins TRBV7-2 to TRBJ2-3, with D possibly matching TRBD2 (5 bases). Germline V gives CDR1 SGHTA, CDR2 FQGNSA. CDR3 length: 13 amino acids. V was pared by 7 bases and J by 5 bases, with 13 bases between.

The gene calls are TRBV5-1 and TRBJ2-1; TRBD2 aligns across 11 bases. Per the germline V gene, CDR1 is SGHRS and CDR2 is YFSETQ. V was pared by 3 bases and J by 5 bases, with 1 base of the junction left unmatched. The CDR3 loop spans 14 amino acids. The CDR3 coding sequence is TGCGCCAGCAGCTCGACTAGCGGGGACAATGAGCAGTTCTTC. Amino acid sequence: CASSSTSGDNEQFF.

The DNA for the CDR3 is TGTGCCAGCAGGTCAAAGGAGCAGCCGAACACTGAAGCTTTCTTT. Translated, it gives CASRSKEQPNTEAFF. The chain links TRBV7-9 to TRBJ1-1; D is ambiguous. V lost 6 bases, J lost 1 base, and 15 bases lay in between. Germline lookup yields CDR1 SEHNR and CDR2 FQNEAQ (reference sequence). This CDR3 contains 15 residues.

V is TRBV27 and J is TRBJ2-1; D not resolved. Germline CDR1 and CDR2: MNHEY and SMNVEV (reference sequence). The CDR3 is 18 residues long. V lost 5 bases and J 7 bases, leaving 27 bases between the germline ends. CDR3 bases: TGTGCCAGCAGTACCGCAGTCCCAAATAGGAAGGCAGTTAATGAGCAGTTCTTC. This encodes CASSTAVPNRKAVNEQFF.

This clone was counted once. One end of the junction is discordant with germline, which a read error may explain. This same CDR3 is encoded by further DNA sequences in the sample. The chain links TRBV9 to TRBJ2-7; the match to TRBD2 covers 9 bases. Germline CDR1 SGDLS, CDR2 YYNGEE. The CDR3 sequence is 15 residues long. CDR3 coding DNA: TGTGCCAGCAGCGTAGGTGCTAGCGGGATTTACGAACAGTACTTC. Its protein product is CASSVGASGIYEQYF.

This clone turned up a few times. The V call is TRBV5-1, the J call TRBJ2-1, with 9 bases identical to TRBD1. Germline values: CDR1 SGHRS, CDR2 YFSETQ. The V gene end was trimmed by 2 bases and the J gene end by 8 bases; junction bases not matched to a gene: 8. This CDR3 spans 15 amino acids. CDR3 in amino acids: CASSLQGAHVDEQFF. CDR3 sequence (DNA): TGCGCCAGCAGCTTACAGGGGGCGCATGTAGATGAGCAGTTCTTC. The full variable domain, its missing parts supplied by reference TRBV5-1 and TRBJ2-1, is KAGVTQTPRYLIKTRGQQVTLSCSPISGHRSVSWYQQTPGQGLQFLFEYFSETQRNKGNFPGRFSGRQFSNSRSEMNVSTLELGDSALYLCASSLQGAHVDEQFFGPGTRLTVL.

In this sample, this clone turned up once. This chain's CDR3 is CASSLSPSGRETQYF. CDR3 coding DNA: TGTGCCAGCAGCTTATCCCCCAGTGGGCGAGAGACCCAGTACTTC. J is TRBJ2-5 and V is TRBV5-5, with D unresolved. The CDR3 contains 15 residues. The V end was cut by 2 bases, the J end by 4 bases, with 15 bases between. Germline CDR1 reads SGHKS; CDR2 reads YYEKEE (reference sequence).

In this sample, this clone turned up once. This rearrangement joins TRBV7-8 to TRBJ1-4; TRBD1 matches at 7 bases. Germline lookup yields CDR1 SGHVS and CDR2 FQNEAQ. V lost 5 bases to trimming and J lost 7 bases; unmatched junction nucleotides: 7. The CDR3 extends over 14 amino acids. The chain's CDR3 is CASSPSGGGEKLFF. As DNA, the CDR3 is TGTGCCAGCAGCCCTTCAGGGGGGGGTGAAAAACTGTTTTTT. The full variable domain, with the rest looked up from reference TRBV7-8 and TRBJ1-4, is GAGVSQSPRYKVAKRGQDVALRCDPISGHVSLFWYQQALGQGPEFLTYFQNEAQLDKSGLPSDRFFAERPEGSVSTLKIQRTQQEDSAVYLCASSPSGGGEKLFFGSGTQLSVL.

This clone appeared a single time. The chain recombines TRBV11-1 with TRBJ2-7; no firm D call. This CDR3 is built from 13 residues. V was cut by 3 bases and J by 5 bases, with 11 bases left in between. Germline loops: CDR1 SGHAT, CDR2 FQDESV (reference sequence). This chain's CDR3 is CASSFTPEDEQYF. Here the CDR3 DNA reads TGTGCCAGCAGCTTTACCCCCGAGGACGAGCAGTACTTC.

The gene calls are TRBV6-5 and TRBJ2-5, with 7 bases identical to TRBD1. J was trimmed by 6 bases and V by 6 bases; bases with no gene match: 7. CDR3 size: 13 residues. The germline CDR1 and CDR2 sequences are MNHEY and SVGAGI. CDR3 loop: CASRITGEKTQYF. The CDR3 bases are TGTGCCAGCAGGATAACAGGGGAGAAGACCCAGTACTTC.

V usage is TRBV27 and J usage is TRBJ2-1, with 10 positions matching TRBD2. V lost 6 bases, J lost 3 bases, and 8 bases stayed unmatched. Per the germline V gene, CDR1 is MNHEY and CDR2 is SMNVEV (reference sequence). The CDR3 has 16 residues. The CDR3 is CASRRGPSGSYNEQFF. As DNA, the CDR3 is TGTGCCAGCAGGAGAGGACCTAGCGGGAGCTACAATGAGCAGTTCTTC.

The DNA of the CDR3 is TGTGCCACCAGCAGTTTCGGACAGGGGGCCTCTAATGAAAAACTGTTTTTT. Translating it yields CATSSFGQGASNEKLFF. The chain recombines TRBV15 with TRBJ1-4; TRBD1 matches at 11 bases. Germline CDR1 LNHNV, CDR2 YYDKDF (reference sequence). Trimming at V came to 3 bases and at J to 3 bases, leaving 6 bases not matched to a gene. The CDR3 extends over 17 amino acids.

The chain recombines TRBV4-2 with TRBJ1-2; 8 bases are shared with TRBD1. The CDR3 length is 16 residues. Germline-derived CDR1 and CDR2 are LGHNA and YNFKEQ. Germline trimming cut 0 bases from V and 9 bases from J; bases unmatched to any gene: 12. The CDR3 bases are TGTGCCAGCAGCCAAGATTTTACAGGGGGAACTATGCGCTACACCTTC. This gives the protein CASSQDFTGGTMRYTF.

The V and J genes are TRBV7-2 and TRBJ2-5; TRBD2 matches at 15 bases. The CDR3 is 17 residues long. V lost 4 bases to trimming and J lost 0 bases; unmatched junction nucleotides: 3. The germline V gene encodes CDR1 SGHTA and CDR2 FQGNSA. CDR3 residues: CASSSGLAGGNQETQYF. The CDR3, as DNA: TGTGCCAGCAGCTCGGGACTAGCGGGGGGAAACCAAGAGACCCAGTACTTC.

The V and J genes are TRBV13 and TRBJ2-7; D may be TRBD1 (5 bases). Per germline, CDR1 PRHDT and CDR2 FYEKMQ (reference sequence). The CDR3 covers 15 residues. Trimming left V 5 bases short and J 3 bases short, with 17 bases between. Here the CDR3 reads CASSQRSGRVYEQYF. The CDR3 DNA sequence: TGTGCCAGCAGCCAGAGGTCGGGCAGGGTCTACGAGCAGTACTTC.

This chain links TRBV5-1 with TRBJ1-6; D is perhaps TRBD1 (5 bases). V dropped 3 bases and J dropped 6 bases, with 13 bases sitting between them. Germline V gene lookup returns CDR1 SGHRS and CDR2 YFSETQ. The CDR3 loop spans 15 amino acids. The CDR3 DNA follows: TGCGCCAGCAGCTCCTCCGGGACCCCTAATTCACCCCTCCACTTT. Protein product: CASSSSGTPNSPLHF.

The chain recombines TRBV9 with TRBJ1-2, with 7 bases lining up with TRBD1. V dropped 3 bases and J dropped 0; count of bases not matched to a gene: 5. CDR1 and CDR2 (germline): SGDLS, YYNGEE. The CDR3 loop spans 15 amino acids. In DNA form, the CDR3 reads TGTGCCAGCAGCGCGTCGGGACAGTCTAACTATGGCTACACCTTC. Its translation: CASSASGQSNYGYTF.

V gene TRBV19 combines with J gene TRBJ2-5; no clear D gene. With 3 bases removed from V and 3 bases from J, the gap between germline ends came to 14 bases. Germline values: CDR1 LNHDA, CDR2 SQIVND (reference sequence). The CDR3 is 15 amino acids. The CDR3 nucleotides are TGTGCCAGTAGTATCCGGGCGGTCTTGAAAGAGACCCAGTACTTC. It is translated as CASSIRAVLKETQYF.

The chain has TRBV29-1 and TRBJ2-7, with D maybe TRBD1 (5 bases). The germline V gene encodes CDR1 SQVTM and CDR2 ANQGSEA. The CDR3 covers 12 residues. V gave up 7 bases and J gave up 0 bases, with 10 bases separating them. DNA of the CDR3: TGCAGCGCTAGACAGACCTCCTACGAGCAGTACTTC. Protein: CSARQTSYEQYF.

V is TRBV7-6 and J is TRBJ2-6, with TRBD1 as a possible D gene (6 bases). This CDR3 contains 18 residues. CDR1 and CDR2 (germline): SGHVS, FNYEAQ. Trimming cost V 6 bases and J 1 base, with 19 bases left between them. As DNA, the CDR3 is TGTGCCAGCAGTCTGGACATATTGGGGGCTTCTGGGGCCAACGTCCTGACTTTC. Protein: CASSLDILGASGANVLTF.